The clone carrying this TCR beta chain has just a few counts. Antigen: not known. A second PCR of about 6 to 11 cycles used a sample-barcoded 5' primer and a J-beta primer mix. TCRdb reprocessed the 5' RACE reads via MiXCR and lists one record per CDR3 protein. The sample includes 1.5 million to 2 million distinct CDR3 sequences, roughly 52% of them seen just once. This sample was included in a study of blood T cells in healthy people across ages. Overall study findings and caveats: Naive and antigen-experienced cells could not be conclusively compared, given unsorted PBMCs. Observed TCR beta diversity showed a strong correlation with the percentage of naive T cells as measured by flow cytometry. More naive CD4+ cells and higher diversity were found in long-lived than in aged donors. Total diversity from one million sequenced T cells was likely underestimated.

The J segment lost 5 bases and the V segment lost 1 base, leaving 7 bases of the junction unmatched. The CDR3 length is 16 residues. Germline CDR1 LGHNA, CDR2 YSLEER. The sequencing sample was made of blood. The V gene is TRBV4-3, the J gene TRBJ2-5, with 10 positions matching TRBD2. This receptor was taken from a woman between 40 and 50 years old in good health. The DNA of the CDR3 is TGCGCCAGCAGCCAAGGCGGACTAGCGGAAAGGGAGACCCAGTACTTC. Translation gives CASSQGGLAERETQYF.